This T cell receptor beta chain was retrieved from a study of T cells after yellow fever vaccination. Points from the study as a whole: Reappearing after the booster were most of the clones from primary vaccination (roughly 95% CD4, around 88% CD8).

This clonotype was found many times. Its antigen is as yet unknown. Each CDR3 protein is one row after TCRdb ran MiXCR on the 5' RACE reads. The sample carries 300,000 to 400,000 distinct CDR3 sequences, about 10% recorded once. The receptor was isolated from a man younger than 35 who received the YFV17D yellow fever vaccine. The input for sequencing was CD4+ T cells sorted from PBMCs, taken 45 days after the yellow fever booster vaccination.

The CDR3, as DNA: TGCAGTGCTAGAGATCAGGGCGGTTCCGGGGAGCTGTTTTTT. Its protein product is CSARDQGGSGELFF. V is TRBV20-1 and J is TRBJ2-2, with a weak D call TRBD1 (5 bases). The V end lost 0 bases, the J end lost 6 bases, and 11 bases lay between the germline ends. There are 14 residues in the CDR3. CDR1 and CDR2 (germline): DFQATT, SNEGSKA (reference sequence).